Shown below are 18 T cell receptor beta chains from a single sample sequenced in a study of cytomegalovirus exposure and HLA in healthy donors. The PCR had 60 Vbeta and 13 Jbeta primers. Method: immunoSEQ multiplex PCR; TCRdb's copy keeps in-frame clones and lacks some. Of more than 85,000 clones in the sample, about 81% were seen once. Input material: PBMCs. All receptors derive from a young man in good health and CMV-seronegative.

The rearrangement joins TRBV5-1 to TRBJ1-2; 9 bases agree with TRBD1. V gave up 3 bases and J gave up 4 bases; unmatched junction bases: 7. This CDR3 is built from 15 residues. CDR1 is SGHRS and CDR2 is YFSETQ in the germline V gene. The CDR3 loop is CASSWGRQGGYGYTF. The CDR3, as DNA: TGCGCCAGCAGCTGGGGGAGACAGGGGGGCTATGGCTACACCTTC.

This clone was seen only once. Its ends do not fully match the called genes, so a read error is possible. The V gene is TRBV2, the J gene TRBJ2-5; 10 bases line up with TRBD2. CDR1 and CDR2 from the germline V gene are SNHLY and FYNNEI. This CDR3 contains 15 residues. The CDR3 sequence is CASSEAEGSGGTKDF. CDR3 nucleotide sequence: TGTGCCAGCAGTGAAGCCGAGGGTAGCGGGGGGACCAAGGACTTC.

The V gene is TRBV10-2, the J gene TRBJ1-1; D is ambiguous. The germline gives CDR1 WSHSY, CDR2 SAAADI. V was cut by 7 bases and J by 5 bases, with 20 bases left in between. The CDR3 loop spans 15 amino acids. Written as DNA, the CDR3 is TGCGCCAGCATCTCCACCGGCCCTCGGGTAACTGAAGCTTTCTTT. It is translated as CASISTGPRVTEAFF.

The chain is built from TRBV29-1 and TRBJ2-1, with 8 bases that match TRBD2. With 7 bases clipped from V and 3 bases from J, the junction kept 8 bases outside the gene matches. This CDR3 has 14 amino acids. CDR1 SQVTM and CDR2 ANQGSEA come from the germline V gene. CDR3 sequence: CSGLLAEYYNEQFF. The CDR3 nucleotides read TGCAGCGGCCTACTAGCGGAGTACTACAATGAGCAGTTCTTC.

The chain links TRBV5-3 to TRBJ2-3; 9 positions match TRBD2. TRBV5-3 is noted as an ORF with a role that remains uncertain. This CDR3 spans 18 amino acids. The ends lost 5 bases at V and 2 bases at J; junction bases unmatched: 15. CDR3 loop: CARRMVRGGPPPTDTQYF. In nucleotides, the CDR3 is TGTGCCAGAAGGATGGTGCGGGGGGGACCTCCTCCCACAGATACGCAGTATTTT.

The chain couples TRBV19 to TRBJ1-1; D gene ambiguous. V was trimmed by 8 bases and J by 2 bases, leaving 12 bases between them. This CDR3 comprises 13 residues. The V gene's germline CDR1 is LNHDA and CDR2 SQIVND (reference sequence). In DNA form, the CDR3 reads TGTGCCAGTTCAATCAGACACAACACTGAAGCTTTCTTT. It is translated as CASSIRHNTEAFF.

The chain recombines TRBV5-6 with TRBJ2-1; TRBD2 matches 8 bases. The CDR3 has 13 residues. CDR1 and CDR2 (germline): SGHDT, YYEEEE. J gave up 7 bases and V 4 bases, and 4 bases lay outside the gene matches. The CDR3 DNA reads TGTGCCAGCAGCGTGGGACTAGGTAATGAGCAGTTCTTC. Translated, it gives CASSVGLGNEQFF.

This clone has just a few counts. The chain links TRBV15 to TRBJ1-5; tentatively, D is TRBD1 (5 bases). The CDR3 extends over 16 amino acids. The V gene's germline CDR1 is LNHNV and CDR2 YYDKDF (reference sequence). Trimming removed 0 bases at V and 5 bases at J, with 14 bases between. The CDR3 loop is CATSRDRTRVHQPQHF. DNA for the CDR3: TGTGCCACCAGCAGAGATCGGACAAGGGTCCATCAGCCCCAGCATTTT. Full variable domain (missing parts from reference TRBV15 and TRBJ1-5): DAMVIQNPRYQVTQFGKPVTLSCSQTLNHNVMYWYQQKSSQAPKLLFHYYDKDFNNEADTPDNFQSRRPNTSFCFLDIRSPGLGDTAMYLCATSRDRTRVHQPQHFGDGTRLSIL.

The V and J genes are TRBV29-1 and TRBJ2-7; 8 bases are shared with TRBD2. Germline values: CDR1 SQVTM, CDR2 ANQGSEA. This CDR3 region has 18 residues. The junction had 24 bases not matched to a gene; V was cut back by 4 bases and J by 7 bases. The CDR3 reads CSVGGGRGGAGASGEQYF. The CDR3 DNA is TGCAGCGTTGGCGGGGGTAGGGGGGGAGCGGGAGCCTCGGGGGAGCAGTACTTC.

V is TRBV11-2 and J is TRBJ2-3; D not certain. This CDR3 is built from 14 residues. Trimming took 0 bases from V and 2 from J, leaving 6 bases between them. Germline CDR1 reads SGHAT; CDR2 reads FQNNGV. The chain's CDR3 is CASSLDPYTDTQYF. The DNA for the CDR3 is TGTGCCAGCAGCTTAGATCCTTACACAGATACGCAGTATTTT.

The chain links TRBV5-1 to TRBJ2-7; 7 bases match TRBD1. CDR3 length: 17 amino acids. Germline V gene sequence: CDR1 SGHRS, CDR2 YFSETQ. The V and J ends lost 4 bases and 0 bases, in that order; junction bases with no gene match: 13. The CDR3: CASSQPPGRDSSYEQYF. The DNA of the CDR3 is TGCGCCAGCAGCCAACCCCCGGGCCGGGACAGCTCCTACGAGCAGTACTTC.

The chain joins TRBV30 to TRBJ2-2, with unresolved D. This CDR3 contains 13 residues. Deletions cut 8 bases from V and 6 bases from J, with 16 bases between. Germline-derived CDR1 and CDR2 are GTSNPN and SVGIG (reference sequence). The CDR3, as DNA: TGTGCCCTGGAGCTAACGGCTCCCGGGGAGCTGTTTTTT. It codes for CALELTAPGELFF.

The CDR3 DNA reads as TGCGCCACCGCGTGGGTCGACAGGGTCACAGATACGCAGTATTTT. As protein: CATAWVDRVTDTQYF. This chain connects TRBV5-1 to TRBJ2-3, with 7 bases lining up with TRBD1. J lost 2 bases, V lost 9 bases, and 12 bases had no gene match. Germline loops: CDR1 SGHRS, CDR2 YFSETQ. The CDR3 length is 15 residues.

The V call is TRBV10-3, the J call TRBJ2-5; TRBD1 matches at 7 bases. CDR3 length: 14 amino acids. The junction had 5 bases not matched to a gene; V was cut back by 7 bases and J by 0 bases. Germline values: CDR1 ENHRY, CDR2 SYGVKD. Written as DNA, the CDR3 is TGTGCCATCAAGGGGACAGAGTACCAAGAGACCCAGTACTTC. It codes for CAIKGTEYQETQYF.

The rearrangement uses TRBV6-1 and TRBJ2-7, with D uncertain. The V gene lost 4 bases and the J gene lost 7 bases, with 14 bases spanning the gap. The germline V gene has CDR1 MNHNS and CDR2 SASEGT. The CDR3 extends over 13 amino acids. The CDR3 bases are TGTGCCAGCAGTGTCGACTTATCGGGTGAGCAGTACTTC. Protein product: CASSVDLSGEQYF.

This clone was detected only once. The same CDR3 can be traced to other DNA sequences in this sample. The chain employs TRBV2 and TRBJ1-5; 9 bases are shared with TRBD1. The V segment lost 8 bases and the J segment 6 bases; nucleotides outside the gene matches: 8. The CDR3 spans 14 residues. Germline V gives CDR1 SNHLY, CDR2 FYNNEI. CDR3 in amino acids: CASSWGTGIQPQHF. The DNA of the CDR3 is TGTGCCAGCTCCTGGGGGACAGGGATTCAGCCCCAGCATTTT. The whole variable domain, filled in from reference TRBV2 and TRBJ1-5, reads EPEVTQTPSHQVTQMGQEVILRCVPISNHLYFYWYRQILGQKVEFLVSFYNNEISEKSEIFDDQFSVERPDGSNFTLKIRSTKLEDSAMYFCASSWGTGIQPQHFGDGTRLSIL.

V and J are TRBV6-6 and TRBJ2-7, with D unresolved. CDR1 MNHNY and CDR2 SVGAGI come from the germline V gene (reference sequence). The CDR3 is made up of 13 amino acids. The germline V and J ends were trimmed by 6 bases and 5 bases, with 14 bases remaining between them. The CDR3 DNA is TGTGCCAGCAGCGTCCTTAGCATTGACGAGCAGTACTTC. It codes for CASSVLSIDEQYF.

This sequence joins TRBV6-5 and TRBJ2-5; D unclear. V gave up 0 bases and J gave up 7 bases, with 9 bases separating them. The CDR3 contains 13 residues. Germline CDR1 MNHEY, CDR2 SVGAGI. CDR3 coding DNA: TGTGCCAGCAGTTACTCGAATTACAGGACCCAGTACTTC. Its translation: CASSYSNYRTQYF.